This TCR beta chain was identified during a study of beta chain features in type 1 diabetes. Trimming removed 3 bases from V and 5 bases from J, with 10 bases in between. Germline V lookup: CDR1 KGHSH, CDR2 LQKENI. The length of the CDR3 is 13 residues. Purities over 95% were achieved in all sorted populations. On this clone: The antigen remains unidentified.

Every bit of the isolated RNA underwent reverse transcription, so sequencing read expressed TCRB transcripts. The read count averaged roughly 4 million across naive, central memory and regulatory T cell samples. Assay: immunoSEQ multiplex PCR; the TCRdb copy retains only in-frame clones and omits some. The repertoire holds about 710,000 clones, with around 15% as singletons. Overall study findings and caveats: Researchers report that Type 1 diabetes patients had moderately but significantly shorter TCRB CDR3s across all four CD4+ subsets. The question left open here concerned HLA type influencing TCRB rearrangement. The VDJ junctions of type 1 diabetes patients carried fewer insertions and more deletions.

What was sequenced was naive CD4+ T cells from blood. The TCR was taken from a man aged 18-30 years with type 1 diabetes. V and J are TRBV18 and TRBJ1-2, with D hard to call. This CDR3 reads CASSPEPDYGYTF. In DNA, the CDR3 is TGTGCCAGCTCACCGGAGCCGGATTATGGCTACACCTTC.